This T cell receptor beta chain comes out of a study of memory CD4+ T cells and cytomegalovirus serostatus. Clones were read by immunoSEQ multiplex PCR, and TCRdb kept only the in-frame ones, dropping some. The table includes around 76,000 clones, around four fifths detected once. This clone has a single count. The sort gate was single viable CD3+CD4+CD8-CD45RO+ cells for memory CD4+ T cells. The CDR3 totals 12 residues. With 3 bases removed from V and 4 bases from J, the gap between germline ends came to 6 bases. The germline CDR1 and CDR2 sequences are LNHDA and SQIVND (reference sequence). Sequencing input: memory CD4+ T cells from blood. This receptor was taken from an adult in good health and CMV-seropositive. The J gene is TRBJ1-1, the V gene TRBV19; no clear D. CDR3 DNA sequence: TGTGCCAGTAGTATGGGCGGCACTGAAGCTTTCTTT. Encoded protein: CASSMGGTEAFF.